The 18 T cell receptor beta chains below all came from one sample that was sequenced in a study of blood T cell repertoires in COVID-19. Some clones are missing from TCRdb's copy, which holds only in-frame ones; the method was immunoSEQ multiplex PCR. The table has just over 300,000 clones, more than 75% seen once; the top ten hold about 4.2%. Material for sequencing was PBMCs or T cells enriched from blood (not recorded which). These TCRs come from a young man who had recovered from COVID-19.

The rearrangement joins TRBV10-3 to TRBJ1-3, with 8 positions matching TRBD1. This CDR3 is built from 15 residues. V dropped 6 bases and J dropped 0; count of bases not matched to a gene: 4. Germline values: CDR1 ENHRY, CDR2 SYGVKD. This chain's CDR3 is CAISSGGPSGNTIYF. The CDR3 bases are TGTGCCATCAGCTCAGGGGGCCCCTCTGGAAACACCATATATTTT.

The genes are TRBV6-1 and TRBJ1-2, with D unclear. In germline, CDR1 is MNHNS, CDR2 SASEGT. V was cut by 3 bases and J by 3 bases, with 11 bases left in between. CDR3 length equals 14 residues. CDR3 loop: CASSEHSSDYGYTF. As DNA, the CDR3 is TGTGCCAGCAGTGAGCACAGCTCAGACTATGGCTACACCTTC.

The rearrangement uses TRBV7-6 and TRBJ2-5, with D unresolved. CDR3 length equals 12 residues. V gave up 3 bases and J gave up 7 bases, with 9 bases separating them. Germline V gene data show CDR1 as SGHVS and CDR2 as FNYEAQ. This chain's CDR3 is CASSFTPGTQYF. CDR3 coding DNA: TGTGCCAGCAGCTTTACCCCGGGGACCCAGTACTTC. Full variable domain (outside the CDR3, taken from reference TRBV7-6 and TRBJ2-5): GAGVSQSPRYKVTKRGQDVALRCDPISGHVSLYWYRQALGQGPEFLTYFNYEAQQDKSGLPNDRFSAERPEGSISTLTIQRTEQRDSAMYRCASSFTPGTQYFGPGTRLLVL.

The DNA of the CDR3 is TGTGCCAGCATTCCCTCGGGAGGAAACACCATATATTTT. It yields the protein CASIPSGGNTIYF. The rearrangement uses TRBV28 and TRBJ1-3; D remains unclear. CDR1 and CDR2 from the germline V gene are MDHEN and SYDVKM. Deletions cut 7 bases from V and 4 bases from J, with 11 bases between. CDR3 length equals 13 residues.

CDR3 DNA sequence: TGCGCCAGCAGCTTGGACAGGGGGAACACTGAAGCTTTCTTT. This translates into CASSLDRGNTEAFF. The rearrangement joins TRBV5-1 to TRBJ1-1; 7 positions match TRBD1. The CDR3 is made up of 14 amino acids. J lost 1 base, V lost 0 bases, and 0 bases had no gene match. Germline V gene sequence: CDR1 SGHRS, CDR2 YFSETQ.

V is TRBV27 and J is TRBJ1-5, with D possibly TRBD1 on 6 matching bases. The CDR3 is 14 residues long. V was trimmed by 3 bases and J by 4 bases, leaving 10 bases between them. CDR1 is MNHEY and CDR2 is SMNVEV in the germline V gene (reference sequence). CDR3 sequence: CASSFVRGNQPQHF. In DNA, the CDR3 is TGTGCCAGCAGTTTCGTCAGGGGAAATCAGCCCCAGCATTTT.

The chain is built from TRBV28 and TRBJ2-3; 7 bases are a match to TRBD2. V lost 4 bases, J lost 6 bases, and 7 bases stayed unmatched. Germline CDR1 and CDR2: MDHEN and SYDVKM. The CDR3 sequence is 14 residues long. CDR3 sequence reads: CASSSRREKDTQYF. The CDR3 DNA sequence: TGTGCCAGCAGTTCCCGGCGGGAGAAGGATACGCAGTATTTT.

As DNA, the CDR3 is TGTGCCAGCCTAAAGAGGGGGAACACAGATACGCAGTATTTT. It codes for CASLKRGNTDTQYF. The J gene is TRBJ2-3, the V gene TRBV19; maybe TRBD1 (6 bases). This CDR3 contains 14 residues. Germline V gene sequence: CDR1 LNHDA, CDR2 SQIVND (reference sequence). V lost 9 bases and J lost 2, with 15 bases in between.

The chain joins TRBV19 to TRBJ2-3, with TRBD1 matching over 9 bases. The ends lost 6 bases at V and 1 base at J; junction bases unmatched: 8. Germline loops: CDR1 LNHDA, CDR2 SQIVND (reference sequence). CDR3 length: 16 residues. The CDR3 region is CASSRGQGRGTDTQYF. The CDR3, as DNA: TGTGCCAGTAGCCGGGGACAGGGTCGGGGCACAGATACGCAGTATTTT.

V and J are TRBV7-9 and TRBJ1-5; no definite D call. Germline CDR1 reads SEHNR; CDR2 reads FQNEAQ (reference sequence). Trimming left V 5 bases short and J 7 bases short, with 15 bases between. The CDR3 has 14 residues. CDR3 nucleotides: TGTGCCAGCAGCAAGATCACCGACGGGCAGCCCCAGCATTTT. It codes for CASSKITDGQPQHF.

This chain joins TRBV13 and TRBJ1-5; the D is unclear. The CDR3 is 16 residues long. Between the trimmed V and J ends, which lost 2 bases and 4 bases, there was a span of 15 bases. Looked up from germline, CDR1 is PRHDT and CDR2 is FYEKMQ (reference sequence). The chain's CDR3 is CASSLHPTGGNQPQHF. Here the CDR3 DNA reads TGTGCCAGCAGCTTACATCCAACTGGCGGAAATCAGCCCCAGCATTTT.

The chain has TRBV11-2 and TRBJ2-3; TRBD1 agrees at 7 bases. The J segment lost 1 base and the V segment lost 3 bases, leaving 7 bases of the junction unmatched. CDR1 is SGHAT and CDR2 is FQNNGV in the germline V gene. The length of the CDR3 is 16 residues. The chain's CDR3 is CASSFITGVRTDTQYF. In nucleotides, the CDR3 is TGTGCCAGCAGCTTCATAACAGGGGTTCGCACAGATACGCAGTATTTT.

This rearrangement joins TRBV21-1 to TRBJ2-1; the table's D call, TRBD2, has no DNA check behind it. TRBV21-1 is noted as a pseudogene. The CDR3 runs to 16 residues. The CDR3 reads CASEGGPKHYYNEQFF. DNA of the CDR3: TGTGCCAGCGAGGGAGGTCCCAAACACTACTACAATGAGCAGTTCTTC.

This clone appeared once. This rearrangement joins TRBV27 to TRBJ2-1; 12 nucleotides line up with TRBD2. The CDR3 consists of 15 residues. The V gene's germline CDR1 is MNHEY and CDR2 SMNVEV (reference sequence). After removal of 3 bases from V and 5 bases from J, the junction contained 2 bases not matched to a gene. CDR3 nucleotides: TGTGCCAGCAGTTTTTGGACTAGCGGGGACAATGAGCAGTTCTTC. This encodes CASSFWTSGDNEQFF.

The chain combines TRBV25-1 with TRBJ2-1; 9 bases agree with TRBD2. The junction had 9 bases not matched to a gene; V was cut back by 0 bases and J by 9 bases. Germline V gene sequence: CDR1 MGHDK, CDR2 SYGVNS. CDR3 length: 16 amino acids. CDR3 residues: CASSEYGSGSGGEQFF. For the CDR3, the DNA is TGTGCCAGCAGTGAATACGGTAGCGGGAGTGGTGGTGAGCAGTTCTTC.

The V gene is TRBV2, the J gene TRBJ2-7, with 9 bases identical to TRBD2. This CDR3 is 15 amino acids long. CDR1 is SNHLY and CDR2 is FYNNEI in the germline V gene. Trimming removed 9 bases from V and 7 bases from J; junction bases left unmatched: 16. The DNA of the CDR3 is TGTGCCAGGTCGCGATCCGGGACTAGCTCGTTGGAGCAGTACTTC. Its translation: CARSRSGTSSLEQYF.

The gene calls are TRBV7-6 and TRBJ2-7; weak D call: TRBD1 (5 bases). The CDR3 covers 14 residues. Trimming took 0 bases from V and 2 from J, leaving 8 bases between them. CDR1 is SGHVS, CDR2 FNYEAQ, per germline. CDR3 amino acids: CASSLAGDPYEQYF. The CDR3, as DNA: TGTGCCAGCAGCTTAGCAGGGGATCCCTACGAGCAGTACTTC.

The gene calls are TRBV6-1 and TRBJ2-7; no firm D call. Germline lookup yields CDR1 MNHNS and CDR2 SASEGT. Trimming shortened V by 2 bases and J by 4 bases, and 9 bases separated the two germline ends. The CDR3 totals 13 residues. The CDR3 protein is CASSERSVYEQYF. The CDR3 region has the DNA TGTGCCAGCAGTGAACGGTCGGTTTACGAGCAGTACTTC.